These 14 T cell receptor beta chains were sequenced from one sample in a study of breast tumors, draining lymph nodes, adjacent tissues. TCRdb recomputed calls from the multiplex PCR reads with MiXCR, one row per CDR3 protein. This table has approximately 89,000 distinct CDR3 sequences, approximately 31% appearing once. Breast cancer patients provided tissue from their axillary draining lymph nodes. The sample was axillary lymph node tissue. All receptors derive from a female donor with breast cancer. Some clones in this sample may be carry-over from other donors' samples.

Regarding this clonotype: It may be a read error: a sequence one base away is much more abundant. This chain connects TRBV9 to TRBJ1-3; perhaps TRBD1 as D (5 bases). Germline V gene sequence: CDR1 SGDLS, CDR2 YYNGEE. The CDR3 runs 14 residues. CDR3 in amino acids: CASSSGASGDTVYF. CDR3 in DNA: TGTGCCAGCAGCTCCGGGGCCTCTGGAGACACCGTATATTTT. Filled out from reference TRBV9 and TRBJ1-3, the complete variable domain reads DSGVTQTPKHLITATGQRVTLRCSPRSGDLSVYWYQQSLDQGLQFLIQYYNGEERAKGNILERFSAQQFPDLHSELNLSSLELGDSALYFCASSSGASGDTVYFGEGSWLTVV.

CDR3 loop: CASSSPGTGNEQYF. The CDR3 region has the DNA TGTGCCAGCAGCTCCCCCGGGACAGGCAACGAGCAGTACTTC. The chain carries TRBV7-9 and TRBJ2-7, with TRBD1 matching over 8 bases. The CDR3 length is 14 residues. Germline CDR1 is SEHNR and CDR2 is FQNEAQ (reference sequence). V lost 4 bases and J lost 5; bases outside the gene matches: 7.

As to this clonotype: This may be a read error, as it is one base from a much larger clone. The V gene is TRBV6-2 or TRBV6-3, the J gene TRBJ2-7; D gene uncertain. Trimming cost V 8 bases and J 7 bases, with 15 bases left between them. This CDR3 is 12 amino acids long. Germline-derived CDR1 and CDR2 are MNHEY and SVGEGT. CDR3 region: CASGWQYNEQYF. In DNA form, the CDR3 reads TGTGCCAGCGGTTGGCAGTACAATGAGCAGTACTTC.

This clonotype was detected ten times or more. This chain joins TRBV5-1 and TRBJ2-7; the D gene could be TRBD1 or TRBD2 (5 bases each). The CDR3 is 14 amino acids. Looked up from germline, CDR1 is SGHRS and CDR2 is YFSETQ. V shed 4 bases and J shed 4 bases, with 15 bases lying between them. The CDR3 region has the DNA TGCGCCAGCAGCACCCGGGACGGTCCGTACGAGCAGTACTTC. Translating gives CASSTRDGPYEQYF. Using reference TRBV5-1 and TRBJ2-7 for the parts outside the CDR3, the full variable domain is KAGVTQTPRYLIKTRGQQVTLSCSPISGHRSVSWYQQTPGQGLQFLFEYFSETQRNKGNFPGRFSGRQFSNSRSEMNVSTLELGDSALYLCASSTRDGPYEQYFGPGTRLTVT.

The CDR3 sequence: CASSLVGEGSPLHF. CDR3 bases: TGTGCCAGCAGCTTAGTTGGGGAGGGTTCACCCCTCCACTTT. The chain joins TRBV11-3 to TRBJ1-6; the D is unclear. V was pared by 1 base and J by 9 bases, with 10 bases between. This CDR3 contains 14 residues. Germline V gene data show CDR1 as SGHNT and CDR2 as YENEEA.

This clonotype occurred many times. A clone one base away is much larger, so this may be a read error. The rearrangement links TRBV14 to TRBJ2-5, with TRBD1 matching over 7 bases. Germline assignment: CDR1 SGHDN and CDR2 FVKESK. The CDR3 extends over 14 amino acids. For the CDR3, the DNA is TGTGCCAGCAGCCAAAGACAGGGCCAAGAGACCCAGTCCTTC. Protein product: CASSQRQGQETQSF.

This clonotype was recorded many times. The chain has TRBV20-1 and TRBJ1-4, with a weak D call TRBD1 (6 bases). CDR3 size: 14 residues. Trimming removed 0 bases from V and 7 bases from J, with 12 bases in between. Germline V lookup: CDR1 DFQATT, CDR2 SNEGSKA (reference sequence). The CDR3 coding sequence is TGCAGTGCTAGAGATGGGGGGCCGTCTGAAAAACTGTTTTTT. It specifies CSARDGGPSEKLFF.

This clonotype was seen at least ten times. The chain is built from TRBV7-9 and TRBJ2-5, with 7 bases matching TRBD1. The V gene end was trimmed by 5 bases and the J gene end by 4 bases; junction bases not matched to a gene: 10. This CDR3 has 15 amino acids. In germline, CDR1 is SEHNR, CDR2 FQNEAQ (reference sequence). The CDR3: CASSPGQFLGETQYF. In DNA, the CDR3 is TGTGCCAGCAGCCCGGGACAGTTCTTGGGAGAGACCCAGTACTTC.

This clonotype is large within its sample. The rearrangement joins TRBV7-3 to TRBJ2-3; TRBD2 matches 11 bases. J was trimmed by 8 bases and V by 5 bases; bases with no gene match: 6. Germline V gene sequence: CDR1 SGHTA, CDR2 FQGTGA. The CDR3 has 14 residues. CDR3 nucleotides: TGTGCCAGCAGCAGCGGACTAGCGGGCGGTACGCAGTATTTT. Its translation is CASSSGLAGGTQYF.

There are many counts of this clonotype. CDR3 DNA sequence: TGTGCCACCAGCAGAGTTAAAGGCGGGACGACCTACAATGAGCAGTTCTTC. Its translation: CATSRVKGGTTYNEQFF. The gene calls are TRBV15 and TRBJ2-1; tentatively, D is TRBD2 (6 bases). V was cut by 1 base and J by 2 bases, with 15 bases left in between. Germline CDR1 LNHNV, CDR2 YYDKDF (reference sequence). There are 17 residues in the CDR3.

The V gene is TRBV6-9, the J gene TRBJ1-5; D is unclear. The V gene's germline CDR1 is MNHGY and CDR2 SVAAGI. The V end lost 5 bases, the J end lost 2 bases, and 13 bases lay between the germline ends. There are 15 residues in the CDR3. CDR3 coding DNA: TGTGCCAGCAGTCACGGACGGCTAGGCAATCAGCCCCAGCATTTT. It specifies CASSHGRLGNQPQHF.

This clonotype was seen repeatedly, ten times or more. This chain connects TRBV5-1 to TRBJ1-1, with 7 nucleotides matching TRBD1. The junction had 4 bases not matched to a gene; V was cut back by 5 bases and J by 3 bases. Germline V lookup: CDR1 SGHRS, CDR2 YFSETQ. This CDR3 has 13 residues. The CDR3 here is CASRPTGDTEAFF. CDR3 nucleotide sequence: TGCGCCAGCAGACCAACAGGGGACACTGAAGCTTTCTTT.

This clonotype appeared many times. The rearrangement joins TRBV3-1 to TRBJ1-6; D unclear. The length of the CDR3 is 14 residues. Germline assignment: CDR1 LGHDT and CDR2 YNNKEL (reference sequence). The ends were cut back, 7 bases at V and 7 bases at J, with 14 bases in the middle. For the CDR3, the DNA is TGTGCCAGCACGATGGACGCAGGAAATTCACCCCTCCACTTT. Its protein product is CASTMDAGNSPLHF.

In its sample, this clonotype was seen many times. V and J are TRBV7-2 and TRBJ1-4; D call uncertain. V lost 1 base and J lost 5, with 5 bases in between. The length of the CDR3 is 13 residues. Germline V CDR1 and CDR2: SGHTA, FQGNSA. DNA of the CDR3: TGTGCCAGCAGCTTAGGACAAAATGAAAAACTGTTTTTT. Amino acids: CASSLGQNEKLFF.